The rows below give T cell receptor beta chains drawn from one sample of a study of shared clonotypes between healthy human individuals. Assay: immunoSEQ multiplex PCR; the TCRdb copy retains only in-frame clones and omits some. The table lists more than 550,000 clones, around 77% of them singletons, with around 1.7% in the top ten. What was sequenced was memory CD4+ T cells sorted from blood. All receptors come from a woman under 40 in good health. Each CDR3 is given with its conserved first and last residue.

v_call: TRBV18
cdr3_aa: CASSSGQRYEQYF

v_call: TRBV27
cdr3_aa: CASSLQGQETQYF

v_call: TRBV5-4
cdr3_aa: CASSPGQEIYEQYF

v_call: TRBV28
cdr3_aa: CASSWDRGINQPQHF

v_call: TRBV5-1
cdr3_aa: CASSLSSGGYNEQFF

v_call: TRBV7-9
cdr3_aa: CASSKKGTITDTQYF

v_call: TRBV9
cdr3_aa: CASSPRERGITDTQYF

v_call: TRBV2
cdr3_aa: CASIRLAASPGEQYF

v_call: TRBV5-1
cdr3_aa: CASSRGAPGLAGGPGGRSYEQYF

v_call: TRBV7-8
cdr3_aa: CASSLGANEQFF

v_call: TRBV7-8
cdr3_aa: CASSIFGRDRVPTGELFF

v_call: TRBV9
cdr3_aa: CASSVAGPNSYNEQFF

v_call: TRBV11-2
cdr3_aa: CASSWTSGREETQYF

v_call: TRBV4-2
cdr3_aa: CASSQETSGSAGLADTQYF

v_call: TRBV9
cdr3_aa: CASSVLGEAEAFF

v_call: TRBV7-8
cdr3_aa: CASSLRALGQSHEQYF

v_call: TRBV9
cdr3_aa: CASSVAPSGLAGGPETQYF

v_call: TRBV7-9
cdr3_aa: CASSLLVGRGEQYF

v_call: TRBV18
cdr3_aa: CASSPQTGQSPYEQYF

v_call: TRBV10-3
cdr3_aa: CAISDSGPASQPQHF

v_call: TRBV27
cdr3_aa: CASSKVGTSGSWNEQYF

v_call: TRBV5-1
cdr3_aa: CASSLAGGYSYEQYF

v_call: TRBV6-1
cdr3_aa: CASRGTDYSNQPQHF

v_call: TRBV29-1
cdr3_aa: CSVERVGRYGANVLTF

v_call: TRBV14
cdr3_aa: CASSQLSLGNTGELFF

v_call: TRBV7-8
cdr3_aa: CASSSLGQGGQKAQYF

v_call: TRBV19
cdr3_aa: CATKGQGNEKLFF

v_call: TRBV2
cdr3_aa: CASRGGPRETQYF

v_call: TRBV11-2
cdr3_aa: CASSLAANRDIKETQYF

v_call: TRBV27
cdr3_aa: CASLSLSDPHQETQYF

v_call: TRBV7-3
cdr3_aa: CASSFKVNTEAFF

v_call: TRBV5-1
cdr3_aa: CASSLSTSSYNEQFF

v_call: TRBV19
cdr3_aa: CASSIRVSGAQDTQYF

v_call: TRBV11-2
cdr3_aa: CASSFLRIYGYTF

v_call: TRBV20-1
cdr3_aa: CSVLRDYEQYF

v_call: TRBV30
cdr3_aa: CAWSPPPLPNTEAFF

v_call: TRBV5-5
cdr3_aa: CASSLDVGAGTEAFF

v_call: TRBV5-4
cdr3_aa: CASSLDGLISGNTIYF

v_call: TRBV9
cdr3_aa: CASSPRLELAKNIQYF